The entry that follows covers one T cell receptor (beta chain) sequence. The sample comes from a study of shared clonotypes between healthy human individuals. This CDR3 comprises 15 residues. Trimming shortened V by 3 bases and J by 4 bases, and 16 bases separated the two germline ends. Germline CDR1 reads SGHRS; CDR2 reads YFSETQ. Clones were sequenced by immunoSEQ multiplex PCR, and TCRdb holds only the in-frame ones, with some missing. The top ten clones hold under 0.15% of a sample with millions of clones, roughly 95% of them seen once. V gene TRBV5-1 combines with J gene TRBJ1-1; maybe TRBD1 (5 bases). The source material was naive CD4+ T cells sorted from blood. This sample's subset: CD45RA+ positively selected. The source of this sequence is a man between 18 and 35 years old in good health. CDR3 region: CASSSTIQGSTEAFF. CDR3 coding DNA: TGCGCCAGCAGCTCAACAATCCAGGGAAGCACTGAAGCTTTCTTT.